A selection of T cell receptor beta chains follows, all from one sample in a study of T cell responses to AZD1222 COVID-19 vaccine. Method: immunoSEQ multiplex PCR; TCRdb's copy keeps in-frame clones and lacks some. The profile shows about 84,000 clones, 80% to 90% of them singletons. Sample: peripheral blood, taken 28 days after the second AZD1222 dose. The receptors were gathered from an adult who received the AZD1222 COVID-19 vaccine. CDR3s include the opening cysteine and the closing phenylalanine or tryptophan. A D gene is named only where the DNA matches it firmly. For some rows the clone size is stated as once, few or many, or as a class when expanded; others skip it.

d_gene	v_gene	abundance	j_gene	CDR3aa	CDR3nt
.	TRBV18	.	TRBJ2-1	CATATNHEQFF	TGTGCCACCGCAACCAACCATGAGCAGTTCTTC
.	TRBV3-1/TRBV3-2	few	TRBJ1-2	CASSQKDPKVSYGYTF	TGTGCCAGCAGCCAAAAAGATCCCAAGGTTTCGTATGGCTACACCTTC
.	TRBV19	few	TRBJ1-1	CASSIGDRLMEAFF	TGTGCCAGTAGTATAGGTGACAGATTAATGGAAGCTTTCTTT
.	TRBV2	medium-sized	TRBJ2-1	CASRGNNNEQFF	TGTGCCAGCAGGGGGAACAACAATGAGCAGTTCTTC
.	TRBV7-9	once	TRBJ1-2	CASSIRVGYGYTF	TGTGCCAGCAGCATTAGGGTCGGCTATGGCTACACCTTC
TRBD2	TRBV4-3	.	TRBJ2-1	CASSQSTSEFYNEQFF	TGCGCCAGCAGCCAATCGACTAGCGAGTTCTACAATGAGCAGTTCTTC
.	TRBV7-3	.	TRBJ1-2	CASSLTQGPSYGYTF	TGTGCCAGCAGCTTAACCCAGGGACCCTCCTATGGCTACACCTTC
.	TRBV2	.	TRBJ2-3	CASSLLVGDTQYF	TGTGCCAGCAGCCTTCTCGTAGGGGATACGCAGTATTTT
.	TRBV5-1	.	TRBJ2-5	CASRRGGALQETQYF	TGCGCCAGCCGACGAGGGGGGGCGCTCCAAGAGACCCAGTACTTC
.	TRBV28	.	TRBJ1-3	CASSLNLPGGNTIYF	TGTGCCAGCAGTTTGAATCTGCCCGGTGGAAACACCATATATTTT
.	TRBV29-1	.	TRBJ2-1	CSVVSLANNEQFF	TGCAGCGTTGTAAGTCTAGCTAACAATGAGCAGTTCTTC
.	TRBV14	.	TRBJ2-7	CASSPVDSPFYEQYF	TGTGCCAGCAGCCCTGTCGACTCACCCTTCTACGAGCAGTACTTC
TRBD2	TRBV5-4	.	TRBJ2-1	CASSSQTSGTSGEQFF	TGTGCCAGCAGCTCCCAGACTAGCGGGACCTCGGGTGAGCAGTTCTTC
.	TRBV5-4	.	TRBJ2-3	CASSLEATRTDTQYF	TGTGCCAGCAGCTTGGAAGCGACACGCACAGATACGCAGTATTTT
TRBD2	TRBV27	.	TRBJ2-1	CASRSGTSGHNEQFF	TGTGCCAGCAGATCCGGGACTAGCGGACACAATGAGCAGTTCTTC
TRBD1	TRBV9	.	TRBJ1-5	CASSTTGAPQPQHF	TGTGCCAGCAGCACTACAGGGGCACCTCAGCCCCAGCATTTT
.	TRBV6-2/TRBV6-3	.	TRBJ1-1	CASSSRGAGRNTEAFF	TGTGCCAGCAGTTCTCGGGGGGCCGGGCGGAACACTGAAGCTTTCTTT
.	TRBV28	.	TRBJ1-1	CASSLPGRNTEAFF	TGTGCCAGCAGTCTTCCGGGGAGGAACACTGAAGCTTTCTTT
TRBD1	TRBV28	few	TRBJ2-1	CASSPPGQGADEQFF	TGTGCCAGCAGTCCGCCGGGACAGGGGGCTGATGAGCAGTTCTTC
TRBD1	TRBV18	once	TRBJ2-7	CASSATGGADEQYF	TGTGCCAGCTCGGCAACAGGGGGCGCGGACGAGCAGTACTTC
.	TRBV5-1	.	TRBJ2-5	CASCTGEVRETQYF	TGCGCCAGCTGTACGGGGGAGGTTCGGGAGACCCAGTACTTC
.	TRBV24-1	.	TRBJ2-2	CATSDLSGVGTGELFF	TGTGCCACCAGTGACCTTAGCGGAGTGGGGACCGGGGAGCTGTTTTTT
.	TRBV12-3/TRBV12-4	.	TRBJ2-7	CASSLAVEQYF	TGTGCCAGCAGTTTAGCGGTCGAGCAGTACTTC
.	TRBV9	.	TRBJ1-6	CASSATRQLSPLHF	TGTGCCAGCAGCGCAACGAGACAGCTTTCTCCCCTCCACTTT
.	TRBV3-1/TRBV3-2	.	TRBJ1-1	CASSQVGGPEAFF	TGTGCCAGCAGCCAAGTCGGGGGGCCTGAAGCTTTCTTT
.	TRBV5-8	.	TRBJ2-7	CASSIYEQYF	TGTGCCAGCAGCATATACGAGCAGTACTTC
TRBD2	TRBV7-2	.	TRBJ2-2	CASSPKGLAGGAGELFF	TGTGCCAGCAGCCCGAAAGGACTAGCGGGAGGAGCCGGGGAGCTGTTTTTT
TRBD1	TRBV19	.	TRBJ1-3	CASSPRTGENTIYF	TGTGCCAGTAGTCCCCGGACAGGGGAAAACACCATATATTTT
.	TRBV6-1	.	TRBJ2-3	CASSETGDTQYF	TGTGCCAGCAGTGAAACAGGGGATACGCAGTATTTT
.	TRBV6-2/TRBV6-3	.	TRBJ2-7	CASSYGVLVAYEQYF	TGTGCCAGCAGTTACGGAGTCCTTGTGGCCTACGAGCAGTACTTC
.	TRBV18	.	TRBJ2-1	CASSPPGSGGVNNEQFF	TGTGCCAGCTCACCCCCAGGTTCTGGCGGGGTAAACAATGAGCAGTTCTTC
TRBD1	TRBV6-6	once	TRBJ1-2	CASRRELQGAHGYTF	TGTGCCAGCAGGCGTGAACTACAGGGGGCACATGGCTACACCTTC
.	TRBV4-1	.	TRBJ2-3	CASSQTATDTQYF	TGCGCCAGCAGCCAGACTGCAACCGATACGCAGTATTTT
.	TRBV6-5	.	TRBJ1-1	CASSFVQGWVAFF	TGTGCCAGCAGTTTCGTACAGGGATGGGTCGCTTTCTTT
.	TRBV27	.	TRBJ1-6	CASGALAGFSPLHF	TGTGCCAGCGGAGCCCTCGCAGGGTTTTCACCCCTCCACTTT
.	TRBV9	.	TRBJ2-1	CASRGVRPTSNEQFF	TGTGCCAGCAGAGGGGTACGGCCGACTAGCAATGAGCAGTTCTTC
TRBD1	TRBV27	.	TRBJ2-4	CASSLRTGRGSNIQYF	TGTGCCAGCAGTCTCCGGACAGGACGCGGTTCTAACATTCAGTACTTC
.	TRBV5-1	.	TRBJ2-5	CASSLGTNKETQYF	TGCGCCAGCAGCTTGGGGACCAACAAAGAGACCCAGTACTTC
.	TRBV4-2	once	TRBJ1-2	CASSQEGGPYGYTF	TGTGCCAGCAGCCAAGAGGGCGGCCCCTATGGCTACACCTTC
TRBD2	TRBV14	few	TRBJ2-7	CASSRQTGTSGSYEQYF	TGTGCCAGCAGCCGGCAAACCGGGACTAGCGGGAGTTACGAGCAGTACTTC
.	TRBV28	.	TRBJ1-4	CASRQYATNEKLFF	TGTGCCAGCAGACAGTATGCAACTAATGAAAAACTGTTTTTT
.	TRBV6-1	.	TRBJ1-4	CASSESNRLPFF	TGTGCCAGCAGTGAAAGTAACAGGTTGCCGTTTTTT
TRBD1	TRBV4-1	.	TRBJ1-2	CASSPKRLWDREINYGYTF	TGCGCCAGCAGCCCCAAACGCCTTTGGGACAGGGAAATTAACTATGGCTACACCTTC
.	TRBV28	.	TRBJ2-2	CASSLGLSNTGELFF	TGTGCCAGCAGTTTAGGACTCTCGAACACCGGGGAGCTGTTTTTT
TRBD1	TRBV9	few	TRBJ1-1	CASSVDRGRGEAFF	TGTGCCAGCAGCGTAGACAGGGGTCGCGGTGAAGCTTTCTTT
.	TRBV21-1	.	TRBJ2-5	CARGPGQGPQETQYF	TGTGCCAGGGGCCCGGGACAGGGGCCACAAGAGACCCAGTACTTC
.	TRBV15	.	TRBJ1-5	CATSRDLTGNGQPQHF	TGTGCCACCAGCAGAGATCTAACAGGGAATGGTCAGCCCCAGCATTTT
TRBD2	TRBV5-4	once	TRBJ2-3	CASSLATSGGAADTQYF	TGTGCCAGCAGCTTGGCCACTAGCGGGGGGGCAGCAGATACGCAGTATTTT
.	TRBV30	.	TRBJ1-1	CAWSVLGRNTEAFF	TGTGCCTGGAGTGTGCTGGGCCGGAACACTGAAGCTTTCTTT
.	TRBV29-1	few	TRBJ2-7	CSVEYGVREQYF	TGCAGCGTTGAATACGGGGTGAGGGAGCAGTACTTC
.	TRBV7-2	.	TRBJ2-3	CASSLGGRHTDTQYF	TGTGCCAGCAGCTTAGGGGGCAGGCACACAGATACGCAGTATTTT
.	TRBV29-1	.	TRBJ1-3	CSVELSSGNTIYF	TGCAGCGTTGAGCTGTCATCTGGAAACACCATATATTTT
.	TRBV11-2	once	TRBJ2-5	CASTPEPQGETQYF	TGTGCCAGCACCCCTGAGCCCCAGGGTGAGACCCAGTACTTC
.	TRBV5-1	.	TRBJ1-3	CASSPGPRGSGNTIYF	TGCGCCAGCAGCCCCGGTCCCAGGGGCTCTGGAAACACCATATATTTT
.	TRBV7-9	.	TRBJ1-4	CASSHTDSRGEKLFF	TGTGCCAGCAGCCACACCGACAGTCGTGGCGAAAAACTGTTTTTT
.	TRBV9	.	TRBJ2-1	CASSAGGHSYNEQFF	TGTGCCAGCAGCGCCGGGGGCCACTCCTACAATGAGCAGTTCTTC
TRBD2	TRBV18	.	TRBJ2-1	CASSPSGLGGKQFF	TGTGCCAGCTCACCCTCCGGACTAGGCGGGAAGCAGTTCTTC
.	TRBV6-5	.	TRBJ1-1	CASSQNRATEAFF	TGTGCCAGCAGCCAAAACAGGGCTACTGAAGCTTTCTTT
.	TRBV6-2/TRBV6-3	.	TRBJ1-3	CASSYYGNTIYF	TGTGCCAGCAGTTACTATGGAAACACCATATATTTT
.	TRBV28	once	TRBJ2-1	CASRLGPGGLYNEQFF	TGTGCCAGCAGACTGGGGCCCGGGGGCCTTTACAATGAGCAGTTCTTC